This TCR beta chain derives from a study of T cell changes during pregnancy in multiple sclerosis. The data were produced by immunoSEQ multiplex PCR, yet TCRdb's version contains in-frame clones alone and is incomplete. In the table there are approximately 23,000 clones, under 95% of which are singletons. This CDR3 is 15 amino acids long. The V gene lost 1 base and the J gene lost 2 bases, with 9 bases spanning the gap. CDR1 SGHVS and CDR2 FNYEAQ come from the germline V gene. The material sequenced was CD4+ T cells from peripheral blood mononuclear cells, taken in the third trimester of pregnancy. The sequence was obtained from a female donor in good health, enrolled as a control in a pregnancy study. The J gene is TRBJ1-3, the V gene TRBV7-6; a possible D gene is TRBD1 (6 bases). The CDR3 reads CASSLVEGAGNTIYF. In DNA, the CDR3 is TGTGCCAGCAGCTTAGTAGAGGGGGCTGGAAACACCATATATTTT.